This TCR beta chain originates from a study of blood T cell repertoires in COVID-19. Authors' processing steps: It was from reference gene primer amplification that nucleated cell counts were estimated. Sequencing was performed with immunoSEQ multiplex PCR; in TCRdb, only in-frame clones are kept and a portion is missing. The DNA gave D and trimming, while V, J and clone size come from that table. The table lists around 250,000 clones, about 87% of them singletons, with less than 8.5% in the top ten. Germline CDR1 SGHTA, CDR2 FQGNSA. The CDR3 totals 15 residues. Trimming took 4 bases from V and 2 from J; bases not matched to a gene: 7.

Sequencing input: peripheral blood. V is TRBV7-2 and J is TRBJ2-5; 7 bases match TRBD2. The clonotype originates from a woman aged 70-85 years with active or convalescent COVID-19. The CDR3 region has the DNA TGTGCCAGCAGCTCCTCGTGGGGGGGGCAAGAGACCCAGTACTTC. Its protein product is CASSSSWGGQETQYF.